This TCR beta chain was recovered during a study of STAT3 mutations in large granular lymphocyte leukemia. Study as a whole: Roughly half of the longitudinally sequenced T-LGLL patients carried detectable canonical activating STAT3 mutations. Immunosuppressive therapy was given to more than half of T-LGLL patients. Findings of the study overall: Every T-LGLL patient had at least one immunodominant TCRbeta clonotype. Variable sampling intervals and differing treatment regimens complicated linking therapy response to TCR clonal burden changes.

Note on this clone: Its antigen is not identified.

About 40,000 productive templates were obtained per sample on average. Libraries were prepared by immunoSEQ multiplex PCR; TCRdb keeps only in-frame clonotypes and omits some of them. The sample includes approximately 31,000 clones, approximately 86% of them seen just once. The CDR3 is 13 amino acids. Germline values: CDR1 MNHEY, CDR2 SVGAGI. Trimming removed 5 bases from V and 6 bases from J; junction bases left unmatched: 4. This sequence joins TRBV6-5 and TRBJ2-1; 7 nucleotides align to TRBD1. The sample taken for sequencing was peripheral blood mononuclear cells. This TCR derives from a man in his fifties or sixties with T-cell large granular lymphocyte leukemia. Some clones in this sample may be carry-over from other donors' samples. CDR3 protein: CASSHRGPNEQFF. CDR3 nucleotides: TGTGCCAGCAGTCACAGGGGTCCCAATGAGCAGTTCTTC.